This TCR beta chain came from a study of blood T cell repertoires in COVID-19. The overall study: Researchers got acute and convalescent COVID-19 samples from the United States, Italy and Spain. The cDNA or gDNA used as material had been derived from T cells, B-cell-depleted T cells, or PBMCs.

As originally analysed: Amplified reference gene primers provided the basis for estimating nucleated cell counts. The assay was immunoSEQ multiplex PCR, and TCRdb's table has in-frame clones only and misses some. V and J calls and clone size follow that table, whereas D and trimming were derived from the DNA. Of some 80,000 clones in the sample, 84% were seen once. The specimen was peripheral blood. The receptor was derived from a man in his fifties with acute or convalescent COVID-19.

This CDR3 reads CASSPAENYGYTF. CDR3 DNA sequence: TGTGCCAGCAGCCCCGCGGAGAATTATGGCTACACCTTC. This chain connects TRBV7-2 to TRBJ1-2; no reliable D call. The CDR3 extends over 13 amino acids. V was pared by 5 bases and J by 5 bases, with 12 bases between. Per the germline V gene, CDR1 is SGHTA and CDR2 is FQGNSA.